These T cell receptor beta chains were read from a single sample in a study of T-cell memory formation after mild COVID-19. TCRdb reprocessed the 5' RACE reads with MiXCR, giving one entry per CDR3 protein. This table holds a few hundred thousand distinct CDR3 sequences, about 17% found once. Sequences were obtained from PBMCs or a T cell subset sorted from them (not recorded which). The receptors stem from a man younger than 35 who had mild COVID-19 (a few samples of this study predate the infection). Cell type and time point are not known. CDR3s include the opening cysteine and the closing phenylalanine or tryptophan. Fields, in order: clone size, J gene, D gene, V gene, CDR3 DNA, CDR3 protein. The D gene is left open where the match is weak. Rows give clone size only sometimes, using once, few, many, or a class for an expanded clone.

>few|TRBJ2-7|-|TRBV6-5
TGTGCCAGCACCGACAGCAGATCCTACGAGCAGTACTTC
CASTDSRSYEQYF
>many|TRBJ1-1|TRBD1|TRBV20-1
TGCAGTGCTAGAGATCTCCTTCTACAGGGGCCGTGGACTGAAGCTTTCTTT
CSARDLLLQGPWTEAFF
>-|TRBJ2-7|TRBD1|TRBV10-3
TGTGCCACCAGCAGCGGAGTGGGACAGGGAAGCCACGAGCAGTACTTC
CATSSGVGQGSHEQYF
>-|TRBJ1-2|-|TRBV5-4
TGTGCCAGCAGCTCCGGGGGCGACAGGCTTTCCGTCTATGGCTACACCTTC
CASSSGGDRLSVYGYTF
>few|TRBJ1-2|-|TRBV6-5
TGTGCCAGCAGTTATTCCAGGGCCCTATCCTACTATGGCTACACCTTC
CASSYSRALSYYGYTF
>-|TRBJ2-3|TRBD2|TRBV11-2
TGTGCCAGCAGACCACTAGCGGGCGGCACAGATACGCAGTATTTT
CASRPLAGGTDTQYF
>-|TRBJ1-5|-|TRBV7-2
TGTGCCAGCAGCCCCATGAGGTATCAGCCCCAGCATTTT
CASSPMRYQPQHF
>-|TRBJ1-2|-|TRBV20-1
TGCAGTGCTTTTTTACAGGGACATGGCTACACCTTC
CSAFLQGHGYTF
>few|TRBJ2-3|-|TRBV5-4
TGTGCCAGCACCTCCCTGGGAGACACAGATACGCAGTATTTT
CASTSLGDTDTQYF
>few|TRBJ1-4|-|TRBV20-1
TGCAGTGCTTTACAGGGAAGTAATGAAAAACTGTTTTTT
CSALQGSNEKLFF
>-|TRBJ2-2|-|TRBV12-3/TRBV12-4
TGTGCCAGCAGCTTCCTTAGGGGGGACACCGGGGAGCTGTTTTTT
CASSFLRGDTGELFF
>-|TRBJ2-5|-|TRBV5-1
TGCGCCAGCAGCGCCGGGGGAAAAGAGACCCAGTACTTC
CASSAGGKETQYF
>few|TRBJ1-1|-|TRBV5-1
TGCGCCAGCAGCTTGGTTCCGGGGGCAAGGAACACTGAAGCTTTCTTT
CASSLVPGARNTEAFF
>many|TRBJ1-5|-|TRBV29-1
TGCAGCGTTGGAGGCGGTAATCAGCCCCAGCATTTT
CSVGGGNQPQHF
>few|TRBJ1-1|TRBD1|TRBV5-6
TGTGCCAGCAGCTTCTTCGACAGGGAAACGAACACTGAAGCTTTCTTT
CASSFFDRETNTEAFF
>-|TRBJ1-2|-|TRBV6-1
TGTGCCAGCAGTGAAGCTCCCGCCAGGGGCAATGGCTACACCTTC
CASSEAPARGNGYTF
>few|TRBJ1-1|-|TRBV7-2
TGTGCCAGCATATCCTCGACAGGGAACACTGAAGCTTTCTTT
CASISSTGNTEAFF
>-|TRBJ2-7|TRBD2|TRBV6-2/TRBV6-3
TGTGCCAGCAGGCCCACTAGCGGGCACTCCTACGAGCAGTACTTC
CASRPTSGHSYEQYF
>few|TRBJ2-4|-|TRBV7-9
TGTGCCAGCAGCCCCAGACCAGCCGGGCTAGCCAAAAACATTCAGTACTTC
CASSPRPAGLAKNIQYF
>few|TRBJ2-7|-|TRBV5-1
TGCGCCAGCAGGGAGACCCCAGGGGGGTACGAGCAGTACTTC
CASRETPGGYEQYF
>once|TRBJ2-3|TRBD1|TRBV24-1
TGTGCCACCAGTGTACAGGGGGCGAGGGGCACAGATACGCAGTATTTT
CATSVQGARGTDTQYF
>few|TRBJ1-1|TRBD1|TRBV10-2
TGCGCCAGCAGAGGGGGCTCAGGGCTACACACTGAAGCTTTCTTT
CASRGGSGLHTEAFF
>-|TRBJ1-5|-|TRBV12-3/TRBV12-4
TGTGCCAGCAGTTCTCCGGGACCTAGAGATCAGCCCCAGCATTTT
CASSSPGPRDQPQHF
>-|TRBJ1-2|TRBD1|TRBV20-1
TGCAGCATCCGGGACAGGGGCGTAGTTAACTATGGCTACACCTTC
CSIRDRGVVNYGYTF
>few|TRBJ2-7|-|TRBV4-3
TGCGCCAGCAGCCGGGGGGTGACCTACGAGCAGTACTTC
CASSRGVTYEQYF
>-|TRBJ1-1|TRBD1|TRBV5-1
TGCGCCAGCAGCAAGACAGGGGAAACTGAAGCTTTCTTT
CASSKTGETEAFF
>-|TRBJ2-7|-|TRBV4-1
TGCGCCAGCAGCCACGTGGAGGAGGGCGAGCAGTACTTC
CASSHVEEGEQYF
>-|TRBJ1-1|-|TRBV20-1
TGCAGTGCTAGAGATGGGGACACATACACTGAAGCTTTCTTT
CSARDGDTYTEAFF
>few|TRBJ2-3|-|TRBV7-6
TGTGCCAGCAGCTTAACGGATCGGGCAGGGAGATATACGCAGTATTTT
CASSLTDRAGRYTQYF
>-|TRBJ2-7|-|TRBV9
TGTGCCAGCAGCGTGGGGGACCTCGATGCCTACGAGCAGTACTTC
CASSVGDLDAYEQYF
>many|TRBJ1-5|-|TRBV5-6
TGTGCCAGCAGCTTGTCCTGGGATCAGCCCCAGCATTTT
CASSLSWDQPQHF
>-|TRBJ1-1|-|TRBV19
TGTGCCAGTAGTTTGTTGCCAGGGTATACTGAAGCTTTCTTT
CASSLLPGYTEAFF
>-|TRBJ1-6|TRBD1|TRBV4-1
TGCGCCAGCAGCCAAGGGGGACAGCCTAATTCACCCCTCCACTTT
CASSQGGQPNSPLHF
>few|TRBJ1-2|-|TRBV3-1
TGTGCCAGCAGCCAAGATAACGGGCACGGGGATGGCTACACCTTC
CASSQDNGHGDGYTF
>-|TRBJ2-1|-|TRBV6-2/TRBV6-3
TGTGCCAGCAAAAAACCAGGGTACAATGAGCAGTTCTTC
CASKKPGYNEQFF
>-|TRBJ2-1|-|TRBV4-3
TGCGCCAGCAGCCAAGAGGAGGACCCCTACAATGAGCAGTTCTTC
CASSQEEDPYNEQFF
>few|TRBJ2-1|TRBD2|TRBV7-6
TGTGCCAGCAGCGCTCCGGGACTAGCGGCGGATGAGCAGTTCTTC
CASSAPGLAADEQFF
>-|TRBJ1-2|-|TRBV20-1
TGCAGTGCTAGTGTCGCAGGGCCTTATGGCTACACCTTC
CSASVAGPYGYTF
>-|TRBJ1-2|-|TRBV4-1
TGCGCCAGCAGCCAAGATGGGGTGAGACTTAACTATGGCTACACCTTC
CASSQDGVRLNYGYTF
>-|TRBJ1-4|-|TRBV12-3/TRBV12-4
TGTGCCAGCAGAGACAGACTCGGTGGGGAAAAACTGTTTTTT
CASRDRLGGEKLFF
>few|TRBJ2-1|-|TRBV7-2
TGTGCCAGCAGCTCCGATCAACAGGGATACGGGCTTGAGCAGTTCTTC
CASSSDQQGYGLEQFF
>few|TRBJ1-5|-|TRBV28
TGTGCCAGCAGTTCCCCAGGAGCCCAGCATTTT
CASSSPGAQHF
>few|TRBJ2-2|-|TRBV25-1
TGTGCCAGCAGTGAATCTCGGGGGCGGAACACCGGGGAGCTGTTTTTT
CASSESRGRNTGELFF
>-|TRBJ1-4|-|TRBV20-1
TGCAGTGTTAGGGGAGTTGCAACTAATGAAAAACTGTTTTTT
CSVRGVATNEKLFF
>many|TRBJ2-1|TRBD2|TRBV4-3
TGCGCCAGCAGCCAAGCGGGGGGGCCATACAATGAGCAGTTCTTC
CASSQAGGPYNEQFF
>few|TRBJ2-3|-|TRBV20-1
TGCAGTGCTCCTCTCCCGAGCACAGATACGCAGTATTTT
CSAPLPSTDTQYF
>-|TRBJ2-5|TRBD1|TRBV20-1
TGCAGCGCGGACAGGGATGGAGAGACCCAGTACTTC
CSADRDGETQYF
>few|TRBJ2-7|-|TRBV7-2
TGTGCCAGCAGCCTAGTGGTCCAGGATTACGAGCAGTACTTC
CASSLVVQDYEQYF